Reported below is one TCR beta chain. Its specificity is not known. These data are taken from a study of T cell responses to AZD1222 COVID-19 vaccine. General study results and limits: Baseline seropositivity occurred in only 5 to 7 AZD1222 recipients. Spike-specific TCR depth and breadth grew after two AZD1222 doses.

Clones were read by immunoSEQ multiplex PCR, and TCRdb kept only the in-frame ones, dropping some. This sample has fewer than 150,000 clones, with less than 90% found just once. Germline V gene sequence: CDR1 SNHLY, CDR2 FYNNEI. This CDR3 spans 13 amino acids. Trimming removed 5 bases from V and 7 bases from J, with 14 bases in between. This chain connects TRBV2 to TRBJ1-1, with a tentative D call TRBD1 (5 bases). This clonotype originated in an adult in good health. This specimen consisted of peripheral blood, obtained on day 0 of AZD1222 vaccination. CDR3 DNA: TGTGCCAGCAGTAGGGGTCTTTTAGGTGAAGCTTTCTTT. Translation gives CASSRGLLGEAFF. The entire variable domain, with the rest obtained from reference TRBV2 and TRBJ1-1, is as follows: EPEVTQTPSHQVTQMGQEVILRCVPISNHLYFYWYRQILGQKVEFLVSFYNNEISEKSEIFDDQFSVERPDGSNFTLKIRSTKLEDSAMYFCASSRGLLGEAFFGQGTRLTVV.